This paragraph reports one T cell receptor (beta chain). The data derive from a study of blood T cell repertoires in COVID-19. Method: immunoSEQ multiplex PCR; TCRdb's copy keeps in-frame clones and lacks some. The repertoire has a few hundred thousand clones, around nine tenths of them found once; the top ten carry 4.1%. The CDR3 totals 19 residues. Germline CDR1 LNHNV, CDR2 YYDKDF (reference sequence). Trimming took 3 bases from V and 0 from J, leaving 18 bases between them. The TCR comes from a woman under 40 who had recovered from COVID-19. Sequencing was performed on PBMCs or T cells enriched from blood (not recorded which). The rearrangement joins TRBV15 to TRBJ2-6; D perhaps matches TRBD1 (5 bases). CDR3 protein: CATSSLQALLNSGANVLTF. In nucleotides, the CDR3 is TGTGCCACCAGCAGTCTACAGGCCCTTCTTAACTCTGGGGCCAACGTCCTGACTTTC.